The clone carrying this TCR beta chain was seen a few times. Unstimulated regulatory T cells (CD4+CD25+CD127-), CD4+CD25- non-regulatory cells, CD4 and CD8 cells were FACS-sorted from thawed PBMCs. This entry comes from a study of Tregs in tolerant kidney transplant recipients. V lost 1 base, J lost 6 bases, and 10 bases lay in between. The CDR3 loop spans 13 amino acids. Germline lookup yields CDR1 SGHTA and CDR2 FQGNSA. The table came from immunoSEQ multiplex PCR; TCRdb's copy has only in-frame clones and leaves some out. The table includes around 230,000 clones, 80% to 85% detected once. This chain links TRBV7-2 with TRBJ2-7; perhaps TRBD1 as D (6 bases). Sequencing used CD4+ T cells from blood. The origin of this receptor is a human donor in good health. The CDR3 loop reads CASSLDWGREQYF. The CDR3 bases are TGTGCCAGCAGCTTAGATTGGGGGCGCGAGCAGTACTTC.